Presented here are 15 T cell receptor beta chains from one specimen sequenced in a study of blood T cell repertoires in COVID-19 (TCRdb year 2020). Receptor libraries were prepared by the immunoSEQ multiplex PCR assay. TCRdb holds this immuneACCESS table with in-frame rearrangements only. Some clones are missing; in checked studies, unresolved V genes explain under half, and the rest has no known cause. This sample has about 500,000 clones in its table, and about nine tenths of those were observed once. The top ten clones comprise under 0.85% of the sample. The specimen sequenced was PBMCs or T cells enriched from blood (not recorded which). The receptors here all came from a woman between 18 and 30 years old who had recovered from COVID-19.

The chain uses TRBV5-5 and TRBJ2-5, with D maybe TRBD2 (6 bases). CDR1 and CDR2 (germline): SGHKS, YYEKEE (reference sequence). CDR3 length: 16 residues. V was clipped by 4 bases and J by 5 bases, with 21 bases between them. CDR3 residues: CASSQIPVGEVETQYF. The CDR3 DNA follows: TGTGCCAGCAGCCAAATCCCCGTAGGGGAGGTGGAGACCCAGTACTTC.

This chain uses TRBV7-9 with TRBJ1-1; perhaps TRBD1 as D (6 bases). V was trimmed by 1 base and J by 5 bases, leaving 23 bases between them. This CDR3 has 18 residues. Germline loops: CDR1 SEHNR, CDR2 FQNEAQ (reference sequence). The CDR3 spells CASSLGVTGTLGKTEAFF. The DNA for the CDR3 is TGTGCCAGCAGCTTAGGCGTAACAGGGACATTGGGAAAGACTGAAGCTTTCTTT.

J is TRBJ1-1 and V is TRBV27; tentatively, D is TRBD1 (5 bases). Germline loops: CDR1 MNHEY, CDR2 SMNVEV (reference sequence). V lost 6 bases to trimming and J lost 0 bases, with 23 bases between them. This CDR3 has 18 amino acids. For the CDR3, the DNA is TGTGCCAGCAGCCTAACAACTTTCCGGACGGACATGAACACTGAAGCTTTCTTT. The encoded protein is CASSLTTFRTDMNTEAFF.

The rearrangement joins TRBV5-6 to TRBJ1-2; D ambiguous. Trimming left V 4 bases short and J 8 bases short, with 18 bases between. CDR3 size: 14 residues. The germline V gene encodes CDR1 SGHDT and CDR2 YYEEEE. CDR3 amino acids: CASSPPDLRGGYTF. In nucleotides, the CDR3 is TGTGCCAGCAGCCCCCCCGACCTAAGAGGGGGCTACACCTTC.

The chain couples TRBV5-1 to TRBJ2-3; D possibly corresponds to TRBD1 (5 bases). Germline V gene data show CDR1 as SGHRS and CDR2 as YFSETQ. The V end was cut by 0 bases, the J end by 4 bases, with 12 bases between. This CDR3 comprises 15 residues. CDR3 amino acids: CASSLAPQGSDTQYF. The CDR3 DNA sequence: TGCGCCAGCAGCTTGGCCCCCCAGGGTTCAGATACGCAGTATTTT.

This clone appeared a few times. This CDR3 is also generated by other DNA sequences in the sample. The CDR3 coding sequence is TGCGCCAGCAGCCAAGACAGGGGTAATCAGCCCCAGCATTTT. Protein: CASSQDRGNQPQHF. V gene TRBV4-1 combines with J gene TRBJ1-5, with a tentative D call TRBD1 (6 bases). Germline CDR1 and CDR2: MGHRA and YSYEKL. Trimming cost V 0 bases and J 4 bases, with 7 bases left between them. The CDR3 loop spans 14 amino acids.

The sample holds one count of this clone. The CDR3 region is CASSPTTDEQYF. Written as DNA, the CDR3 is TGTGCCAGCAGCCCAACTACGGACGAGCAGTACTTC. The V and J genes are TRBV7-9 and TRBJ2-7; no reliable D call. The germline gives CDR1 SEHNR, CDR2 FQNEAQ (reference sequence). The CDR3 runs 12 residues. The V gene lost 5 bases and the J gene lost 5 bases, with 10 bases spanning the gap.

The chain employs TRBV28 and TRBJ1-2; no clear D. Germline CDR1 reads MDHEN; CDR2 reads SYDVKM. CDR3 length: 15 residues. Trimming shortened V by 2 bases and J by 4 bases, and 14 bases separated the two germline ends. CDR3 loop: CASSLKQPSPYGYTF. DNA for the CDR3: TGTGCCAGCAGTTTAAAACAGCCAAGTCCCTATGGCTACACCTTC.

The gene calls are TRBV27 and TRBJ1-1, with a tentative D call TRBD1 (6 bases). Trimming took 10 bases from V and 2 from J, leaving 17 bases between them. This CDR3 comprises 14 residues. Germline V lookup: CDR1 MNHEY, CDR2 SMNVEV (reference sequence). CDR3 region: CANSNRVGNTEAFF. The CDR3 DNA reads TGTGCCAACTCCAACAGGGTAGGAAACACTGAAGCTTTCTTT.

The V call is TRBV19, the J call TRBJ1-2; D possibly corresponds to TRBD1 (5 bases). The CDR3 totals 14 residues. Trimming cost V 4 bases and J 4 bases, with 13 bases left between them. The germline CDR1 and CDR2 sequences are LNHDA and SQIVND (reference sequence). CDR3 protein: CASSRAGMGYGYTF. In nucleotides, the CDR3 is TGTGCCAGTAGTAGGGCAGGGATGGGCTATGGCTACACCTTC.

V usage is TRBV5-1 and J usage is TRBJ2-2; possible D gene TRBD1, 6 bases. CDR3 length: 15 residues. Trimming took off 7 bases at V and 2 bases at J, with 15 bases between the two ends. From germline, CDR1 is SGHRS and CDR2 YFSETQ. The CDR3: CASLQGPSNTGELFF. Here the CDR3 DNA reads TGCGCCAGCCTTCAGGGGCCAAGTAACACCGGGGAGCTGTTTTTT.

The gene calls are TRBV5-4 and TRBJ2-7; weak D call: TRBD2 (6 bases). The germline V and J ends were trimmed by 2 bases and 3 bases, with 6 bases remaining between them. The CDR3 has 12 amino acids. In germline, CDR1 is SGHNT, CDR2 YYREEE (reference sequence). In nucleotides, the CDR3 is TGTGCCAGCAGCTTCGGGGGCTACGAGCAGTACTTC. Amino acids: CASSFGGYEQYF. The whole variable domain, filled in from reference TRBV5-4 and TRBJ2-7, reads ETGVTQSPTHLIKTRGQQVTLRCSSQSGHNTVSWYQQALGQGPQFIFQYYREEENGRGNFPPRFSGLQFPNYSSELNVNALELDDSALYLCASSFGGYEQYFGPGTRLTVT.

The genes are TRBV6-6 and TRBJ1-1; D not certain. The CDR3 consists of 13 residues. V gave up 7 bases and J gave up 5 bases, with 14 bases separating them. Germline lookup yields CDR1 MNHNY and CDR2 SVGAGI (reference sequence). For the CDR3, the DNA is TGTGCCAGCACCAACTCCGGGAAAACTGAAGCTTTCTTT. Its protein is CASTNSGKTEAFF.

J is TRBJ1-2 and V is TRBV7-2, with 7 bases matching TRBD1. Per the germline V gene, CDR1 is SGHTA and CDR2 is FQGNSA. The CDR3 totals 14 residues. The J segment lost 8 bases and the V segment lost 6 bases, leaving 12 bases of the junction unmatched. This CDR3 reads CASRITGQGGGYTF. The CDR3 DNA sequence: TGTGCCAGCAGGATTACAGGGCAGGGGGGAGGCTACACCTTC.

V usage is TRBV21-1 and J usage is TRBJ2-5; the table assigns TRBD1, which was not confirmed against the DNA. TRBV21-1 is a listed pseudogene. The CDR3 loop spans 15 amino acids. The CDR3 bases are TGTGCCAGCAGCAAACTAAGTACAGCAGAAGAGACCCAGTACTTC. Amino acid sequence: CASSKLSTAEETQYF.